This section outlines one T cell receptor (beta chain) sequence together with its context. Its antigen remains unknown. The method was immunoSEQ multiplex PCR; TCRdb's version includes in-frame clones alone and lacks a portion of them. The sample has some 1,400,000 clones; over 95% are singletons. The CDR3 is 15 residues long. Germline V gene sequence: CDR1 MDHEN, CDR2 SYDVKM. V shed 10 bases, J shed 4 bases, and the junction held 10 bases outside the gene matches. The entry originates in a study of shared clonotypes between healthy human individuals. Study-wide context: Donor ages ranged 18 to 49 years: two women, a few men. General study points: Clonotype sharing levels among donors were expected to vary with sequencing depth. Only blood was sampled, and tissue TCR repertoires likely differ from blood ones.

The source material was naive CD4+ T cells sorted from blood. Subset of the sample: CD45RA+ positively selected. This chain connects TRBV28 to TRBJ2-1, with TRBD2 matching over 10 bases. This TCR derives from a man aged 25-45 years in good health. The CDR3 DNA reads TGTGCCATCTCGTCCGGGACTAGCGTTTACAATGAGCAGTTCTTC. This encodes CAISSGTSVYNEQFF.